This T cell receptor (beta chain) is drawn from a study of T cell responses to AZD1222 COVID-19 vaccine. CDR3 length equals 14 residues. The germline V and J ends were trimmed by 6 bases and 5 bases, with 16 bases remaining between them. Germline V gene sequence: CDR1 MDHEN, CDR2 SYDVKM. A remark on this clone: The antigen remains unidentified.

Overall study findings and caveats: Only a handful of AZD1222 recipients, roughly 6 in all, had baseline seropositivity.

Data came from immunoSEQ multiplex PCR; TCRdb stores just in-frame clones and leaves some out. Among roughly 120,000 clones listed, 75% to 90% were seen once. This clonotype was obtained from an adult in good health. The V call is TRBV28, the J call TRBJ1-1; TRBD1 might be the D (5 bases). This specimen was peripheral blood, taken on day 0 of AZD1222 vaccination. The CDR3 bases are TGTGCCAGCAGCAAACAGGCTTGGGTGACTGAAGCTTTCTTT. Protein product: CASSKQAWVTEAFF.